The rows below give T cell receptor beta chains drawn from one sample of a study of sequential checkpoint blockade in melanoma. The table came from immunoSEQ multiplex PCR; TCRdb's copy has only in-frame clones and leaves some out. Of about 19,000 clones listed, around 83% are singletons. The input for sequencing was CD8+ T cells sorted from blood (inferred from file names), taken from a patient given nivolumab and ipilimumab in sequence. The receptors here all came from a human donor with melanoma. The CDR3 runs from the conserved cysteine through the conserved F or W.

J gene	V gene	CDR3 protein
TRBJ2-6	TRBV7-9	CGAYEGRGANVLTF
TRBJ1-1	TRBV5-4	CAVRPGVDTEAFF
TRBJ1-3	TRBV19	CASLPTAGNTIYF
TRBJ1-5	TRBV7-9	CASSSTRGSNQPQHF
TRBJ2-5	TRBV27	CATQTGGKETQYF
TRBJ2-3	TRBV2	CASSRRRTDTQYF
TRBJ1-2	TRBV19	CASSIDSPSIYGYTF
TRBJ2-5	TRBV5-6	CASSLASQGRIQETQYF
TRBJ2-5	TRBV5-4	CASSRTGSLKTQYF
TRBJ1-2	TRBV28	CASSPGYTF
TRBJ1-4	TRBV28	CASSLADNSNEKLFF
TRBJ2-3	TRBV10-1	CASSEAQAADTQYF
TRBJ1-2	TRBV30	CASLGGIGYGYTF
TRBJ2-7	TRBV2	CASSPAYEQYF
TRBJ2-2	TRBV5-4	CASSAGTGVNTGELFF
TRBJ1-1	TRBV7-9	CASSLSLRVNTEAFF
TRBJ2-1	TRBV13	CASSPIGTRGEQFF
TRBJ2-5	TRBV12-5	CASEFRTAQETQYF
TRBJ2-3	TRBV28	CAPLGGADGDTQYF
TRBJ1-6	TRBV2	CASRPSSGGNSPLHF
TRBJ2-3	TRBV2	CASSEGPGGTDTQYF
TRBJ2-7	TRBV28	CASVYPGTGGHEQYF
TRBJ1-2	TRBV5-1	CASSLADGGTGIGYTF
TRBJ2-5	TRBV11-2	CASSGGTAKTQETQYF
TRBJ2-7	TRBV10-3	CAISGPGTGGDEQYF
TRBJ2-7	TRBV28	CASSRDRGINEQYF
TRBJ1-1	TRBV9	CASSAKHGTDGVTEAFF
TRBJ2-2	TRBV13	CASSGTVFQNTGELFF
TRBJ2-2	TRBV5-4	CASSYGTSAGELFF
TRBJ2-7	TRBV28	CASSTRRDRSRYEQYF
TRBJ1-6	TRBV19	CARRDSDNSPLHF
TRBJ2-1	TRBV7-9	CASSLLRGAYNEQFF
TRBJ2-1	TRBV6-5	CASSRDRVGYNEQFF
TRBJ2-1	TRBV10-2	CASSEMVAGDNEQFF
TRBJ2-1	TRBV27	CASRLAGNDEQFF
TRBJ2-7	TRBV6-1	CASSEVRQGLHEQYF
TRBJ1-5	TRBV5-6	CASSLGHQPQHF
.	TRBV27	CASSLTGEFDEQYF
.	TRBV27	CASSLFPGQTYEQYF
TRBJ1-2	TRBV28	CASIDQGGGYTF
TRBJ2-2	TRBV6-5	CASSPRPANTGELFF
TRBJ2-5	TRBV27	CASSPNRGLSWQETQYF
TRBJ2-5	TRBV11-2	CASSLVRTGEETQYF
TRBJ2-2	TRBV6-6	CASRVAGGPSTGELFF
TRBJ2-5	TRBV28	CASIGREQETQYF
TRBJ2-7	TRBV7-9	CATQVADYEQYF
TRBJ1-1	TRBV4-1	CASSRRQDTDEAFF
TRBJ2-1	TRBV27	CASRTGVSSYNEQFF
TRBJ1-1	TRBV28	CASSPTTEAFF
TRBJ2-2	TRBV28	CASSLEVTDRDVNTGELFF
TRBJ2-1	TRBV15	CATSRDLGTSGGEQFF
TRBJ1-5	TRBV10-1	CASSTGALGPQHF
TRBJ2-4	TRBV5-6	CASSFGGFSKNIQYF